Listed here are 19 T cell receptor beta chains from one sample, sequenced in a study of blood T cell repertoires in COVID-19. Sequencing was performed with immunoSEQ multiplex PCR; in TCRdb, only in-frame clones are kept and a portion is missing. This sample has roughly 320,000 clones, with just under 90% found just once. The sample taken for sequencing was peripheral blood. The receptor source for this set is a woman aged 45 to 65 with COVID-19, enrolled during active disease.

The chain carries TRBV7-9 and TRBJ1-4, with a tentative D call TRBD1 (5 bases). Germline V gene data show CDR1 as SEHNR and CDR2 as FQNEAQ (reference sequence). V shed 3 bases and J shed 0 bases, with 5 bases lying between them. The CDR3 runs to 14 residues. The CDR3 is CASSLTATNEKLFF. The CDR3 DNA is TGTGCCAGCAGCTTGACAGCAACTAATGAAAAACTGTTTTTT.

This clone has just a few counts. This chain connects TRBV9 to TRBJ2-5; the D gene is possibly TRBD2 (5 bases). V dropped 3 bases and J dropped 5 bases, with 17 bases sitting between them. CDR3 length equals 15 residues. Germline CDR1 and CDR2: SGDLS and YYNGEE. The CDR3 DNA follows: TGTGCCAGCAGCGGACAAGGACTTGATCGGGAGACCCAGTACTTC. It encodes CASSGQGLDRETQYF. Looking up the rest from reference TRBV9 and TRBJ2-5 gives the full variable domain: DSGVTQTPKHLITATGQRVTLRCSPRSGDLSVYWYQQSLDQGLQFLIQYYNGEERAKGNILERFSAQQFPDLHSELNLSSLELGDSALYFCASSGQGLDRETQYFGPGTRLLVL.

The chain is built from TRBV30 and TRBJ1-1; D possibly corresponds to TRBD1 (5 bases). CDR3 length: 13 residues. Looked up from germline, CDR1 is GTSNPN and CDR2 is SVGIG (reference sequence). Trimming stripped 3 bases from V and 8 bases from J, with 16 bases between. The CDR3 DNA sequence: TGTGCCTGGAGCGGGGGGGTGCGGCAGGAAGCTTTCTTT. Amino acid sequence: CAWSGGVRQEAFF. Using reference TRBV30 and TRBJ1-1 for the parts outside the CDR3, the full variable domain is SQTIHQWPATLVQPVGSPLSLECTVEGTSNPNLYWYRQAAGRGLQLLFYSVGIGQISSEVPQNLSASRPQDRQFILSSKKLLLSDSGFYLCAWSGGVRQEAFFGQGTRLTVV.

The chain couples TRBV4-2 to TRBJ2-3, with 10 positions matching TRBD2. Per germline, CDR1 LGHNA and CDR2 YNFKEQ. V was clipped by 0 bases and J by 8 bases; unmatched bases: 8. This CDR3 is 16 amino acids long. The CDR3 protein is CASSQEAGTSVRTQYF. CDR3 bases: TGTGCCAGCAGCCAAGAAGCCGGGACTAGCGTTCGTACGCAGTATTTT.

J is TRBJ1-2 and V is TRBV5-6; no clear D. Germline V gives CDR1 SGHDT, CDR2 YYEEEE. CDR3 length: 14 residues. V was trimmed by 3 bases and J by 0 bases, leaving 9 bases between them. CDR3 nucleotides: TGTGCCAGCAGCTCCAGGCCCGCTAACTATGGCTACACCTTC. Its protein is CASSSRPANYGYTF.

The V gene is TRBV18, the J gene TRBJ2-5; D possibly corresponds to TRBD2 (6 bases). The germline CDR1 and CDR2 sequences are KGHSH and LQKENI. This CDR3 spans 15 amino acids. Trimming took 2 bases from V and 2 from J, leaving 12 bases between them. CDR3 protein: CASSPTLANQETQYF. CDR3 nucleotides: TGTGCCAGCTCACCAACTCTAGCGAATCAAGAGACCCAGTACTTC. Based on the CDR3 plus reference TRBV18 and TRBJ2-5, the full variable domain is NAGVMQNPRHLVRRRGQEARLRCSPMKGHSHVYWYRQLPEEGLKFMVYLQKENIIDESGMPKERFSAEFPKEGPSILRIQQVVRGDSAAYFCASSPTLANQETQYFGPGTRLLVL.

V gene TRBV9 combines with J gene TRBJ2-3; TRBD2 matches at 10 bases. Per the germline V gene, CDR1 is SGDLS and CDR2 is YYNGEE. The CDR3 contains 16 residues. Losses at the gene ends were 4 bases for V and 2 bases for J; bases not matched to a gene: 7. The CDR3 spells CASSTLAGANTDTQYF. CDR3 coding DNA: TGTGCCAGCAGCACCCTAGCGGGAGCGAACACAGATACGCAGTATTTT.

V and J are TRBV5-1 and TRBJ1-1, with 7 bases that match TRBD1. The junction had 8 bases not matched to a gene; V was cut back by 4 bases and J by 5 bases. Germline assignment: CDR1 SGHRS and CDR2 YFSETQ. The CDR3 consists of 14 residues. CDR3: CASSPDRARTEAFF. CDR3 coding DNA: TGCGCCAGCAGCCCAGACAGGGCCCGGACTGAAGCTTTCTTT.

This clone showed up just once. This sample includes further DNA sequences coding for the same CDR3. The gene calls are TRBV18 and TRBJ2-5; possibly TRBD1 for D (5 bases). V was pared by 5 bases and J by 2 bases, with 12 bases between. This CDR3 region has 14 residues. The germline CDR1 and CDR2 sequences are KGHSH and LQKENI. The CDR3 region has the DNA TGTGCCAGCTCATTGGGGCAGCCGCAAGAGACCCAGTACTTC. It specifies CASSLGQPQETQYF.

The gene calls are TRBV24-1 and TRBJ1-5; the match to TRBD1 covers 7 bases. Unmatched junction bases numbered 10, after V lost 4 bases and J lost 2 bases. The CDR3 length is 17 residues. The germline V gene has CDR1 KGHDR and CDR2 SFDVKD. The CDR3 loop is CATSESRDSIGNQPQHF. DNA of the CDR3: TGTGCCACCAGTGAGTCCCGGGACAGTATTGGCAATCAGCCCCAGCATTTT.

This rearrangement joins TRBV3-1 (or the pseudogene TRBV3-2) to TRBJ2-3, with 9 bases aligning to TRBD2. CDR1 and CDR2 (germline): LGHDT, YNNKEL (reference sequence). The CDR3 is 17 amino acids. V was pared by 1 base and J by 5 bases, with 10 bases of the junction left unmatched. The CDR3 region is CASSQGGGRAFGDTQYF. CDR3 nucleotide sequence: TGTGCCAGCAGCCAAGGGGGCGGGAGGGCCTTTGGAGATACGCAGTATTTT.

This clone came up once. The J gene is TRBJ2-3, the V gene TRBV12-3 or TRBV12-4; 9 nucleotides agree with TRBD2. Trimming took 5 bases from V and 14 from J; bases not matched to a gene: 8. The CDR3 consists of 12 residues. CDR3 loop: CASSTSPAGGYF. As DNA, the CDR3 is TGTGCCAGCAGTACCTCCCCAGCGGGAGGGTATTTT.

The chain employs TRBV20-1 and TRBJ2-3; maybe TRBD2 (5 bases). The germline V gene has CDR1 DFQATT and CDR2 SNEGSKA (reference sequence). The germline V and J ends were trimmed by 5 bases and 6 bases, with 9 bases remaining between them. The CDR3 is made up of 11 amino acids. CDR3 DNA: TGCAGTGCTGCACTAGTTGATACGCAGTATTTT. Translation: CSAALVDTQYF.

The table lists this clone with a few counts. The J gene is TRBJ2-1, the V gene TRBV5-1; TRBD1 matches 9 bases. V dropped 5 bases and J dropped 8; count of bases not matched to a gene: 14. The CDR3 runs 16 residues. The germline V gene encodes CDR1 SGHRS and CDR2 YFSETQ. In nucleotides, the CDR3 is TGCGCCAGCAGGCAACAACCGGGACAGGGTCTCGATGAGCAGTTCTTC. Its protein is CASRQQPGQGLDEQFF.

CDR3 in DNA: TGTGCCAGCAGCCCAATTAGCGGGGCCAGCACAGATACGCAGTATTTT. Translating gives CASSPISGASTDTQYF. V gene TRBV4-2 combines with J gene TRBJ2-3, with TRBD2 matching 8 bases. The germline CDR1 and CDR2 sequences are LGHNA and YNFKEQ. V was pared by 4 bases and J by 0 bases, with 6 bases of the junction left unmatched. The CDR3 contains 16 residues.

V usage is TRBV11-3 and J usage is TRBJ2-1; D is perhaps TRBD2 (5 bases). Germline V gene data show CDR1 as SGHNT and CDR2 as YENEEA. This CDR3 comprises 16 residues. Trimming pared 4 bases from V and 0 bases from J, leaving 13 bases between. This CDR3 reads CASSSGGSGSYNEQFF. CDR3 nucleotide sequence: TGTGCCAGCAGCTCCGGCGGGTCGGGCTCCTACAATGAGCAGTTCTTC.

The chain combines TRBV9 with TRBJ1-1, with 8 bases that match TRBD1. The CDR3 loop spans 14 amino acids. Germline-derived CDR1 and CDR2 are SGDLS and YYNGEE. V trimming: 3 bases; J trimming: 4 bases; junction bases outside the gene matches: 5. This CDR3 reads CASSADREGTEAFF. Written as DNA, the CDR3 is TGTGCCAGCAGCGCGGACAGGGAAGGCACTGAAGCTTTCTTT.

The chain has TRBV14 and TRBJ2-1; D is perhaps TRBD1 (5 bases). Germline V gives CDR1 SGHDN, CDR2 FVKESK. CDR3 length equals 14 residues. V gave up 4 bases and J gave up 2 bases, with 9 bases separating them. The CDR3 reads CASSRRVTYNEQFF. The CDR3 region has the DNA TGTGCCAGCAGCCGCAGGGTAACCTACAATGAGCAGTTCTTC.

CDR3 amino acids: CASSPTSGSSYNEQFF. CDR3 sequence (DNA): TGTGCCAGCAGCCCGACTAGCGGAAGCTCCTACAATGAGCAGTTCTTC. V is TRBV3-1 (or the pseudogene TRBV3-2) and J is TRBJ2-1, with TRBD2 matching over 9 bases. The CDR3 length is 16 residues. Germline values: CDR1 LGHDT, CDR2 YNNKEL (reference sequence). V was clipped by 4 bases and J by 0 bases; unmatched bases: 4.